Listed below are T cell receptor beta chains from one sample, sequenced in a study of Tregs in tolerant kidney transplant recipients. The data were produced by immunoSEQ multiplex PCR, yet TCRdb's version contains in-frame clones alone and is incomplete. The sample shows 74,000 or so clones, more than 85% of them seen only once. The sequencing here drew on CD4+ T cells from blood (PBMCs), taken 24 months after the transplant. The receptors were gathered from a human patient who received a combined kidney and bone marrow transplant. Some T cells may possibly be graft donor cells. Both conserved end residues are trimmed from each CDR3.

v_call	j_call	cdr3_length	cdr3_aa
TRBV5-1	TRBJ2-7	13	ASSPGLAGVQEQY
TRBV11-1	TRBJ1-1	11	ASSLARRTEAF
TRBV20-1	TRBJ1-2	9	SAIGDYGYT
TRBV5-6	TRBJ1-2	13	ASSLVQSANYGYT
TRBV21-1	TRBJ1-3	13	ASSKSGTPGNTIY
TRBV5-5	-	14	ASSVTGAGFSYEQY
TRBV7-2	TRBJ1-1	13	ASSLRGGVYTEAF
TRBV7-9	TRBJ2-1	12	ASSHGTIYNEQF
TRBV28	TRBJ1-1	11	ASKWGLNTEAF
TRBV11-2	TRBJ2-3	13	ASSLGGTGTDTQY
TRBV25-1	TRBJ2-5	11	ASTLGEGATQY
TRBV5-1	TRBJ2-7	13	ASSPEEWKTYEQY
TRBV29-1	TRBJ1-1	11	SASEGSNTEAF
TRBV7-8	TRBJ2-2	14	ASSQDRLVVPGELF
TRBV2	TRBJ2-3	11	ASSEGGADTQY
TRBV7-2	TRBJ2-1	14	ASSRSGTGAYNEQF
TRBV5-1	TRBJ2-3	12	ASSLDRVTDTQY
TRBV11-3	TRBJ2-7	10	ASSRDSLGQY
TRBV19	TRBJ1-5	12	ASSTGPSNQPQH
TRBV7-9	TRBJ2-7	14	ASSPNRFDRGDEQY
TRBV19	TRBJ1-6	14	ASSIASTARNSPLH
TRBV4-2	TRBJ2-6	18	ASSQDPRGARISGANVLT
TRBV7-9	TRBJ2-4	10	ASSYSTHIQY
TRBV7-3	TRBJ2-5	11	ASSLAGRETQY
TRBV18	TRBJ2-1	14	ASSPWTSGGVNEQF
TRBV4-2	TRBJ2-5	15	ASSQVLRGAGGETQY
TRBV6-1	TRBJ2-7	11	ASGSSGSPEQY
TRBV2	TRBJ2-7	12	ASSEALSPGGQY
TRBV4-3	TRBJ2-4	16	ASSQDYRGLIAKNIQY
TRBV5-1	TRBJ1-3	13	ASSLVPSSGNTIY
TRBV4-1	TRBJ2-5	17	ASSRNYFQREPYQETQY